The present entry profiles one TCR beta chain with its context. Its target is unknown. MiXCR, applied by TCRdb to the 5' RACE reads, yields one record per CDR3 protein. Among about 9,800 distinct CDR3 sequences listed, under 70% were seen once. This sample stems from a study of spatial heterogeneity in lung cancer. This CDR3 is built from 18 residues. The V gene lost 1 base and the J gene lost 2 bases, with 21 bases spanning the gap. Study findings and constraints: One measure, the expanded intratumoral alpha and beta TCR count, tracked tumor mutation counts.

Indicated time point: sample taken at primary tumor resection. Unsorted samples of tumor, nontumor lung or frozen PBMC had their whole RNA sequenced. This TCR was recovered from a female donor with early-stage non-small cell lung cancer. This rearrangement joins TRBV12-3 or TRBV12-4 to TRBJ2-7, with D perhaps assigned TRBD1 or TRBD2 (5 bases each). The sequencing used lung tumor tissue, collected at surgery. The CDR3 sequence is CASSLGTLGVRQTYEQYF. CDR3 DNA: TGTGCCAGCAGTTTAGGTACTTTGGGGGTTCGACAGACCTACGAGCAGTACTTC.